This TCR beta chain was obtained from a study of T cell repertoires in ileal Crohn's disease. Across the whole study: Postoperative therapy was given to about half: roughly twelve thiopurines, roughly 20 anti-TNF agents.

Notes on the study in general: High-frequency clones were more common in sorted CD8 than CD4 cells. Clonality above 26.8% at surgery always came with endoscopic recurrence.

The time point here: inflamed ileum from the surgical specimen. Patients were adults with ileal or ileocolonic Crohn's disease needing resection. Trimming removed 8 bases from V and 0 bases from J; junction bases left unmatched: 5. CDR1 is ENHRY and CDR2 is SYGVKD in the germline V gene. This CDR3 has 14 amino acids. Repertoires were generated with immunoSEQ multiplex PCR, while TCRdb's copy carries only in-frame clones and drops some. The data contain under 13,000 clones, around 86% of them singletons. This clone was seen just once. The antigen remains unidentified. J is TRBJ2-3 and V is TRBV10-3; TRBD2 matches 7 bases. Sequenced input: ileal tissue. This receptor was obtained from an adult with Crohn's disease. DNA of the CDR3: TGTGCCATCGGGGCTAGCGGTAGCACAGATACGCAGTATTTT. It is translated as CAIGASGSTDTQYF.